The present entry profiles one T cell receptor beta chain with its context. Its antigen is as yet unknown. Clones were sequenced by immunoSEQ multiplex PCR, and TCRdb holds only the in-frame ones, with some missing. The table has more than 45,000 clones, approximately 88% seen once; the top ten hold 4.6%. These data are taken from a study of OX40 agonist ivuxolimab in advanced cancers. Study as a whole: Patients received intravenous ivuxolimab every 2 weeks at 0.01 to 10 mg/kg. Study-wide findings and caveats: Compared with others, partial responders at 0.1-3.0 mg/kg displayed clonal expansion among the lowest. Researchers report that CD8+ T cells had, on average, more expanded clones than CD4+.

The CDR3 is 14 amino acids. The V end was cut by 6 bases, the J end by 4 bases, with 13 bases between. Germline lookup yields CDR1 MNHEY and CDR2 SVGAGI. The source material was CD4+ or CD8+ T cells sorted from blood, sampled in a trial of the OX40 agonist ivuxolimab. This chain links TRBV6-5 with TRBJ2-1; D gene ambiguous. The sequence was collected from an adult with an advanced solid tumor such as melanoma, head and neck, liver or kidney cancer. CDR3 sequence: CASSSARAYNEQFF. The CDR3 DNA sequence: TGTGCCAGCAGCTCAGCCCGAGCTTACAATGAGCAGTTCTTC.